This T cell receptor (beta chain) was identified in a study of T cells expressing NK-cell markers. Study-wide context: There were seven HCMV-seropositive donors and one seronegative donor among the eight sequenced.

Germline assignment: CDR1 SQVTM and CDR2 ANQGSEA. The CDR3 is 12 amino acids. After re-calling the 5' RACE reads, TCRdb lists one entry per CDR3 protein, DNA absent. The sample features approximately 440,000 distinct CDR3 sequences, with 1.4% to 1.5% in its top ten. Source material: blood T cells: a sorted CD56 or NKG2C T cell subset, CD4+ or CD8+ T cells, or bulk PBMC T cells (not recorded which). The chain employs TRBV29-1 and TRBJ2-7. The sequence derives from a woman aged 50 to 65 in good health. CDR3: CSAGPATYEQYF.